This T cell receptor beta chain originates from a study of T cell responses to AZD1222 COVID-19 vaccine. Study-level points and caveats: Only five or six people who got AZD1222 tested seropositive at baseline. The breadth and depth of Spike-specific TCRs increased once two AZD1222 doses had been given.

Profiling relied on immunoSEQ multiplex PCR, and the TCRdb table lists in-frame clones only, not all of them. The sample records some 150,000 clones, more than 85% being singletons. Comments on this clone: Its antigen is not known.

V lost 5 bases and J lost 4, with 20 bases in between. The germline V gene encodes CDR1 LNHDA and CDR2 SQIVND (reference sequence). CDR3 length equals 16 residues. The clonotype comes from an adult in good health. V usage is TRBV19 and J usage is TRBJ1-1; the D gene is possibly TRBD1 (5 bases). Sequencing was performed on peripheral blood, taken on day 0 of AZD1222 vaccination. CDR3 nucleotides: TGTGCCAGTAGTCCCAGAAGCCCTGTTAGGGGCACTGAAGCTTTCTTT. This gives the protein CASSPRSPVRGTEAFF.